Listed below are T cell receptor beta chains from one sample, sequenced in a study of blood T cell repertoires in COVID-19. The protocol was immunoSEQ multiplex PCR, while the TCRdb copy is restricted to in-frame clones and leaves out a portion. This sample carries about 78,000 clones, about 90% of them seen once, and the ten largest clones take around 0.96%. Sequenced material: peripheral blood. These receptors all come from a woman between 50 and 59 years old in a cohort sampled during active COVID-19. Both conserved end residues are part of each CDR3. D genes are given only for firm matches. Not every row has a clone size; where given, it reads once, few, many or a size class.

>TRBJ1-1|TRBV21-1|-|-
CASSKRQTEAFF
TGTGCCAGCAGCAAGAGACAGACTGAAGCTTTCTTT
>TRBJ1-2|TRBV25-1|-|-
CASSDPQGSDYGYTF
TGTGCCAGCAGTGATCCCCAGGGTTCCGACTATGGCTACACCTTC
>TRBJ1-2|TRBV2|-|-
CASSEDRLYGYTF
TGTGCCAGCAGTGAGGACAGACTCTATGGCTACACCTTC
>TRBJ1-5|TRBV24-1|-|-
CATSDPGISNQPQHF
TGTGCCACCAGTGATCCAGGGATCAGCAATCAGCCCCAGCATTTT
>TRBJ2-4|TRBV27|-|-
CASRPDSPRLAKNIQYF
TGTGCCAGCCGCCCGGACAGCCCGCGCCTAGCCAAAAACATTCAGTACTTC
>TRBJ2-2|TRBV5-4|-|TRBD1
CASSREGQANTGELFF
TGTGCCAGCAGCCGGGAAGGACAGGCCAACACCGGGGAGCTGTTTTTT
>TRBJ1-6|TRBV6-5|-|-
CASSFDRGANSPLHF
TGTGCCAGCAGTTTTGACCGGGGGGCTAATTCACCCCTCCACTTT
>TRBJ2-3|TRBV28|few|-
CSGAGAHGTQYF
TGTTCGGGGGCGGGAGCCCACGGGACGCAGTATTTT
>TRBJ2-7|TRBV30|-|TRBD2
CAWSQKGLAGVEQYF
TGTGCCTGGAGCCAAAAAGGCCTAGCGGGAGTCGAGCAGTACTTC
>TRBJ2-3|TRBV28|-|TRBD1
CASSSTGTGDSDTQYF
TGTGCCAGCAGTTCCACCGGGACAGGGGATTCAGATACGCAGTATTTT
>TRBJ2-5|TRBV7-9|once|TRBD1
CASSLGGGWETQYF
TGTGCCAGCAGCTTAGGAGGGGGCTGGGAGACCCAGTACTTC
>TRBJ2-1|TRBV7-3|-|TRBD2
CASSTSGPSSYNEQFF
TGTGCCAGCAGCACTAGCGGGCCAAGCTCCTACAATGAGCAGTTCTTC
>TRBJ2-7|TRBV2|-|-
CASSTGALSYEQYF
TGTGCCAGCAGTACAGGAGCTCTCTCCTACGAGCAGTACTTC